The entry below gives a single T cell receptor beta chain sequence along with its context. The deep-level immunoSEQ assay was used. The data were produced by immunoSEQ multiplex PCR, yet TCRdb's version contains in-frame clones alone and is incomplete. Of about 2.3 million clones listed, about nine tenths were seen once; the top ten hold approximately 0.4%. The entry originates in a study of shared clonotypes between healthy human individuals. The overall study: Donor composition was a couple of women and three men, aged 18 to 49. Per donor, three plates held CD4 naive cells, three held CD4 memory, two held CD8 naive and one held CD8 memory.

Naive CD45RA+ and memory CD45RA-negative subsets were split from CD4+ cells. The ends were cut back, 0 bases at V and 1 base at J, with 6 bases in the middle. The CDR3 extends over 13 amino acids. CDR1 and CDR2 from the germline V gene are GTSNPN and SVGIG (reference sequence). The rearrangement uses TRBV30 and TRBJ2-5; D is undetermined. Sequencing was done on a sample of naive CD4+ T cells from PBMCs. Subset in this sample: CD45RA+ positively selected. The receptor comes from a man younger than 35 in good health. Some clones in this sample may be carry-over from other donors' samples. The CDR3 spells CAWSVAGQETQYF. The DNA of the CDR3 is TGTGCCTGGAGTGTGGCAGGCCAAGAGACCCAGTACTTC.